One and the same sample provided the 15 T cell receptor beta chains below, sequenced in a study of T cell responses to AZD1222 COVID-19 vaccine. Produced via immunoSEQ multiplex PCR; TCRdb's table is partial and in-frame only. The table has approximately 150,000 clones, roughly nine tenths seen once. The sequencing here drew on peripheral blood, taken 28 days after the second AZD1222 dose. The receptors stem from an adult who received the AZD1222 COVID-19 vaccine.

V is TRBV27 and J is TRBJ2-3; D not resolved. The germline V and J ends were trimmed by 6 bases and 0 bases, with 16 bases remaining between them. The germline V gene encodes CDR1 MNHEY and CDR2 SMNVEV (reference sequence). This CDR3 region has 16 residues. CDR3 region: CASSNLGLHSTDTQYF. The CDR3 bases are TGTGCCAGCAGCAATCTGGGTCTACATAGCACAGATACGCAGTATTTT.

With regard to this clone: Because the CDR3's place on the DNA is in doubt, the DNA is left out and the CDR3 is given as listed by TCRdb. The V call is TRBV6-1, the J call TRBJ2-2; no check of the table's D call, TRBD1, against the DNA was made. The germline V gene encodes CDR1 MNHNS and CDR2 SASEGT. The CDR3 sequence runs 16 residues, both termini included. Here the CDR3 reads CASSVRARGEAGELFF.

The chain links TRBV24-1 to TRBJ2-7; TRBD2 matches at 14 bases. This CDR3 region has 15 residues. V lost 4 bases, J lost 3 bases, and 1 base stayed unmatched. Germline CDR1 and CDR2: KGHDR and SFDVKD. The CDR3 DNA sequence: TGTGCCACCAGTGAAGGGACTAGCGGGAGCTACGAGCAGTACTTC. Its translation: CATSEGTSGSYEQYF.

The gene calls are TRBV6-5 and TRBJ1-5; D gene ambiguous. This CDR3 is built from 14 residues. Per the germline V gene, CDR1 is MNHEY and CDR2 is SVGAGI. V dropped 6 bases and J dropped 2 bases, with 11 bases sitting between them. CDR3: CASSPAEGNQPQHF. The CDR3 DNA follows: TGTGCCAGCAGCCCAGCGGAGGGCAATCAGCCCCAGCATTTT.

J is TRBJ2-4 and V is TRBV19, with TRBD1 matching 12 bases. The CDR3 sequence is 18 residues long. CDR1 is LNHDA and CDR2 is SQIVND in the germline V gene (reference sequence). Trimming took 5 bases from V and 1 from J; bases not matched to a gene: 9. CDR3 nucleotides: TGTGCCAGTAGTGTCGGGACAGGGGGCTTTAGGGCCAAAAACATTCAGTACTTC. It yields the protein CASSVGTGGFRAKNIQYF.

The genes are TRBV4-2 and TRBJ2-5; 8 nucleotides agree with TRBD2. V dropped 1 base and J dropped 0; count of bases not matched to a gene: 4. This CDR3 spans 16 amino acids. Germline CDR1 reads LGHNA; CDR2 reads YNFKEQ. CDR3 nucleotides: TGTGCCAGCAGCCAAGGGGCGGGAGGACACCAAGAGACCCAGTACTTC. Protein sequence: CASSQGAGGHQETQYF.

The chain recombines TRBV9 with TRBJ1-2, with 8 bases aligning to TRBD1. Germline V gene data show CDR1 as SGDLS and CDR2 as YYNGEE. CDR3 length: 16 residues. The ends lost 4 bases at V and 0 bases at J; junction bases unmatched: 8. The CDR3 DNA follows: TGTGCCAGCAGCCCTTTTGGACAGGGAGCTAACTATGGCTACACCTTC. It yields the protein CASSPFGQGANYGYTF.

The chain recombines TRBV4-3 with TRBJ1-5; possible D gene TRBD1, 5 bases. Per the germline V gene, CDR1 is LGHNA and CDR2 is YSLEER. The CDR3 loop spans 16 amino acids. Trimming pared 0 bases from V and 0 bases from J, leaving 9 bases between. CDR3 residues: CASSQDPRDSNQPQHF. In DNA form, the CDR3 reads TGCGCCAGCAGCCAAGATCCCAGGGATAGCAATCAGCCCCAGCATTTT.

The chain is built from TRBV7-6 and TRBJ1-1, with D possibly TRBD1 on 6 matching bases. The germline CDR1 and CDR2 sequences are SGHVS and FNYEAQ. The V end was cut by 1 base, the J end by 6 bases, with 15 bases between. The CDR3 length is 15 residues. CDR3 in amino acids: CASSLVLGASAEAFF. CDR3 coding DNA: TGTGCCAGCAGCTTAGTTTTGGGGGCGTCCGCTGAAGCTTTCTTT.

This clone has a single count. The chain is built from TRBV19 and TRBJ1-1; the match to TRBD1 covers 8 bases. Germline V gene lookup returns CDR1 LNHDA and CDR2 SQIVND (reference sequence). This CDR3 has 15 residues. After removal of 8 bases from V and 0 bases from J, the junction contained 8 bases not matched to a gene. Here the CDR3 reads CASQPQGALNTEAFF. The CDR3 nucleotides read TGTGCCAGTCAACCTCAGGGGGCCCTGAACACTGAAGCTTTCTTT. Together with reference TRBV19 and TRBJ1-1, the CDR3 gives the full variable domain: DGGITQSPKYLFRKEGQNVTLSCEQNLNHDAMYWYRQDPGQGLRLIYYSQIVNDFQKGDIAEGYSVSREKKESFPLTVTSAQKNPTAFYLCASQPQGALNTEAFFGQGTRLTVV.

The CDR3 loop is CASARQGQRGEAFF. The DNA for the CDR3 is TGTGCCAGCGCACGACAGGGCCAGCGGGGTGAAGCTTTCTTT. The V call is TRBV2, the J call TRBJ1-1; 7 bases are a match to TRBD1. The CDR3 has 14 residues. From germline, CDR1 is SNHLY and CDR2 FYNNEI. Unmatched junction bases numbered 13, after V lost 8 bases and J lost 7 bases.

This sequence joins TRBV27 and TRBJ1-5; D gene ambiguous. Germline lookup yields CDR1 MNHEY and CDR2 SMNVEV (reference sequence). The CDR3 spans 13 residues. With 2 bases removed from V and 2 bases from J, the gap between germline ends came to 4 bases. CDR3 coding DNA: TGTGCCAGCAGTTTAGCGGGCAATCAGCCCCAGCATTTT. It codes for CASSLAGNQPQHF.

The chain recombines TRBV28 with TRBJ1-5; possibly TRBD1 for D (6 bases). The V and J ends lost 5 bases and 6 bases respectively, with 20 bases between them. The germline V gene has CDR1 MDHEN and CDR2 SYDVKM. This CDR3 comprises 16 residues. This CDR3 reads CASSLKGGEGGQPQHF. In DNA form, the CDR3 reads TGTGCCAGCAGTCTCAAGGGTGGGGAGGGGGGTCAGCCCCAGCATTTT.

The V gene is TRBV5-5, the J gene TRBJ1-2; no reliable D call. Per the germline V gene, CDR1 is SGHKS and CDR2 is YYEKEE (reference sequence). V shed 0 bases and J shed 5 bases, with 14 bases lying between them. This CDR3 has 15 residues. Here the CDR3 reads CASSLGQEAWYGYTF. Written as DNA, the CDR3 is TGTGCCAGCAGCTTGGGCCAGGAGGCGTGGTATGGCTACACCTTC.

The rearrangement links TRBV10-3 to TRBJ1-1; D is possibly TRBD1 (5 bases). V was trimmed by 3 bases and J by 3 bases, leaving 8 bases between them. The germline V gene encodes CDR1 ENHRY and CDR2 SYGVKD. This CDR3 is built from 13 residues. In DNA form, the CDR3 reads TGTGCCATCAGTGACAGGGCGGACACTGAAGCTTTCTTT. It translates to CAISDRADTEAFF.